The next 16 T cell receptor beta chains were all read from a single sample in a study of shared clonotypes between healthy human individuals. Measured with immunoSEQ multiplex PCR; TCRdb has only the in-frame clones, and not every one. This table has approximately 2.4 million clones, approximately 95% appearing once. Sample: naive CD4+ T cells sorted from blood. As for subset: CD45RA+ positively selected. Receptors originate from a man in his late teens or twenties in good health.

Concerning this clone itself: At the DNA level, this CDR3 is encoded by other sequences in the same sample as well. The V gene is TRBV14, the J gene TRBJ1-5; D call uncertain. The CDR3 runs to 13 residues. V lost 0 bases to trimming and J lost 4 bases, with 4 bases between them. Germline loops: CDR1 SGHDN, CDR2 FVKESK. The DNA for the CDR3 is TGTGCCAGCAGCCAAGACTATAATCAGCCCCAGCATTTT. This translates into CASSQDYNQPQHF.

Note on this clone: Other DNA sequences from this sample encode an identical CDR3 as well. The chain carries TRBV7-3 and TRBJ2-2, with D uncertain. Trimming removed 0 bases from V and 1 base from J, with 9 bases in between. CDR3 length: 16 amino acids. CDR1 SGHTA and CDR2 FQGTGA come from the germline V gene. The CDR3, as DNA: TGTGCCAGCAGCTTAACTGGCAGTAAGAACACCGGGGAGCTGTTTTTT. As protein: CASSLTGSKNTGELFF.

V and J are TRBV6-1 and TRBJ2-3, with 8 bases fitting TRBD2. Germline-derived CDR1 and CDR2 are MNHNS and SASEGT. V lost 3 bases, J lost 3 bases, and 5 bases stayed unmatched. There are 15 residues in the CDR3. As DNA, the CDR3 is TGTGCCAGCAGTGACGGGGGGGCCGGGACAGATACGCAGTATTTT. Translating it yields CASSDGGAGTDTQYF.

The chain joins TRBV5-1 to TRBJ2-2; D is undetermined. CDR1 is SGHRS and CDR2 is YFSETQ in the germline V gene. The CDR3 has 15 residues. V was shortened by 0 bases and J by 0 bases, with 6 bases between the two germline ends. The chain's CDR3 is CASSLAQANTGELFF. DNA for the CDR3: TGCGCCAGCAGCTTGGCCCAAGCGAACACCGGGGAGCTGTTTTTT.

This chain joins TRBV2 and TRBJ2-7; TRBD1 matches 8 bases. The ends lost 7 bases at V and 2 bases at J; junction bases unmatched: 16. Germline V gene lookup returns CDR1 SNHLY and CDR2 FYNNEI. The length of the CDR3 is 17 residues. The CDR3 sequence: CASTEPGRGTGTYEQYF. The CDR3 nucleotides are TGTGCCAGCACCGAGCCAGGGCGTGGGACAGGAACCTACGAGCAGTACTTC.

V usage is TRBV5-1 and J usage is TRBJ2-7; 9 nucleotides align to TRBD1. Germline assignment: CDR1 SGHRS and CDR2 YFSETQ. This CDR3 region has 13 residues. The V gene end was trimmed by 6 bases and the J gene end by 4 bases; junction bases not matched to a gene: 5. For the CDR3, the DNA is TGCGCCAGCACCGGGACAGGGACTTACGAGCAGTACTTC. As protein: CASTGTGTYEQYF.

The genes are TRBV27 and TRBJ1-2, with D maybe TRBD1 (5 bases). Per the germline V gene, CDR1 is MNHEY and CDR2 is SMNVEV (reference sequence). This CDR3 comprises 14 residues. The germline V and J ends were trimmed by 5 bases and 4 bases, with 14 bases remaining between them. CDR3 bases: TGTGCCAGCAGTACCTTCGGGGCACTCTATGGCTACACCTTC. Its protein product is CASSTFGALYGYTF.

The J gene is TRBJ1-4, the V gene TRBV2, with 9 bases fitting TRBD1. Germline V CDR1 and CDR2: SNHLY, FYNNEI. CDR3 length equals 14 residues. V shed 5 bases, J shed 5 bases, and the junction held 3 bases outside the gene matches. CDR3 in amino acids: CASSRQGGNEKLFF. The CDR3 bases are TGTGCCAGCAGTCGACAGGGGGGCAATGAAAAACTGTTTTTT.

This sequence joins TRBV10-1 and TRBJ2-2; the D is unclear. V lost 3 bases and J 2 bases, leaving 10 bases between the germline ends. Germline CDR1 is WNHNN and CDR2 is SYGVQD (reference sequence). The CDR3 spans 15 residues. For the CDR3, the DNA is TGCGCCAGCAGTGAATACCCCCCAAACACCGGGGAGCTGTTTTTT. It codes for CASSEYPPNTGELFF.

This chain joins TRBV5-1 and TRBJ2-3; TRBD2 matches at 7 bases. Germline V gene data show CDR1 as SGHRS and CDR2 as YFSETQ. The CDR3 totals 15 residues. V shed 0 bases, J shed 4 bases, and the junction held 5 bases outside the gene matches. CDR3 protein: CASSLVTSDSDTQYF. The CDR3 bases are TGCGCCAGCAGCTTGGTCACTAGCGATTCAGATACGCAGTATTTT.

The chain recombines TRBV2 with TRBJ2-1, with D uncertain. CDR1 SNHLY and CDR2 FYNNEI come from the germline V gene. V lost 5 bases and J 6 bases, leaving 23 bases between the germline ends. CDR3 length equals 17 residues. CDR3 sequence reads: CASSSIPSGMGVNEQFF. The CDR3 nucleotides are TGTGCCAGCAGTAGTATCCCGTCCGGAATGGGCGTCAATGAGCAGTTCTTC.

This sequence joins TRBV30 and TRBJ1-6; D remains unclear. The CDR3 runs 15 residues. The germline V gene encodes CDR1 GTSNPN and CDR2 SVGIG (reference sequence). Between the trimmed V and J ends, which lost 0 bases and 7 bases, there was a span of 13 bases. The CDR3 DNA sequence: TGTGCCTGGAGTGTACCCCGAAGCCGAAATTCACCCCTCCACTTT. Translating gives CAWSVPRSRNSPLHF.

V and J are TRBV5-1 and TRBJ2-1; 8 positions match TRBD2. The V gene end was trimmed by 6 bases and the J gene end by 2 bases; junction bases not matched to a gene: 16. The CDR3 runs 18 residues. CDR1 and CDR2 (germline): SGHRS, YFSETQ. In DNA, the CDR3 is TGCGCCAGCACAACGTCCTTTCTTAGCGGGAATACCTACAATGAGCAGTTCTTC. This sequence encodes CASTTSFLSGNTYNEQFF.

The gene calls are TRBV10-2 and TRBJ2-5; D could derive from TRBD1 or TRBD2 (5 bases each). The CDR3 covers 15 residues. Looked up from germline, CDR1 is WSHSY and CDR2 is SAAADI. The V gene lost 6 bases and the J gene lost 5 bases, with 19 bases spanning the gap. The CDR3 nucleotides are TGCGCCAGCAGCTCCCCGGGGCAGGGAAGGGAGACCCAGTACTTC. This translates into CASSSPGQGRETQYF.

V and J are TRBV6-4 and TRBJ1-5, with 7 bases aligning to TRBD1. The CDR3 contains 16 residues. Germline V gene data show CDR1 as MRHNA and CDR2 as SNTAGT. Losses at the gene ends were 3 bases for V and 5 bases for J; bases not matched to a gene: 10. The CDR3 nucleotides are TGTGCCAGCAGTGATTTAAGGGGGCAAAACGATCAGCCCCAGCATTTT. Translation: CASSDLRGQNDQPQHF.

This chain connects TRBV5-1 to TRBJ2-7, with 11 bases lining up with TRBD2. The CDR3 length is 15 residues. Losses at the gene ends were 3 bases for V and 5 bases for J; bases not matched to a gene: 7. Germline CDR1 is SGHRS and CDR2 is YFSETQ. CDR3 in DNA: TGCGCCAGCAGCTCTGTAGCGGGAGGGCCCAACGAGCAGTACTTC. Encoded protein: CASSSVAGGPNEQYF.